This T cell receptor (beta chain) was sequenced in a study of T cell responses to AZD1222 COVID-19 vaccine. As for this clone: The antigen is undetermined.

Trimming removed 4 bases from V and 0 bases from J, with 15 bases in between. CDR1 KGHDR and CDR2 SFDVKD come from the germline V gene. CDR3 length: 17 residues. Sequenced by immunoSEQ multiplex PCR; TCRdb stores in-frame clones only, minus some. Among about 120,000 clones listed, less than 90% were seen once. Study conclusions and caveats: Repertoires in all cases were sampled only once the peak T cell response had passed. Two AZD1222 administrations were followed by greater Spike-specific TCR breadth and depth. White British people made up most donors, females outnumbered males, and clonal diversity was possibly underestimated.

The V gene is TRBV24-1, the J gene TRBJ2-4; maybe TRBD1 (6 bases). The specimen comprised peripheral blood, sampled on day 0 of AZD1222 vaccination. The receptor's source is an adult in good health. CDR3 protein: CATSDHGQTLAKNIQYF. In DNA form, the CDR3 reads TGTGCCACCAGTGACCATGGACAGACCCTAGCCAAAAACATTCAGTACTTC.